These 19 T cell receptor beta chains were all obtained from the same sample, sequenced in a study of blood T cell dynamics during melanoma immunotherapy. TCRdb's table, derived via immunoSEQ multiplex PCR, lists solely in-frame clones and lacks some. The sample comprises around 6,500 clones, 88% of which are singletons, and 1.5% to 2% rests with the top ten. Time point indicated: pre-treatment baseline. The material sequenced was blood, taken from a patient treated with checkpoint blockade. These receptors were obtained from a human donor with melanoma.

The rearrangement joins TRBV4-2 to TRBJ2-1, with D uncertain. This CDR3 has 14 residues. V lost 1 base, J lost 4 bases, and 8 bases lay in between. Germline V gene sequence: CDR1 LGHNA, CDR2 YNFKEQ. The CDR3 DNA reads TGTGCCAGCAGCCAAGTGGGCTTATACAATGAGCAGTTCTTC. It yields the protein CASSQVGLYNEQFF.

The chain links TRBV9 to TRBJ1-1; D is possibly TRBD1 (6 bases). The germline gives CDR1 SGDLS, CDR2 YYNGEE. Between the trimmed V and J ends, which lost 4 bases and 7 bases, there was a span of 17 bases. The CDR3 spans 14 residues. CDR3 in DNA: TGTGCCAGCAGCCCCCGGCGGGAGACAGGTGAAGCTTTCTTT. Protein sequence: CASSPRRETGEAFF. Looking up the rest from reference TRBV9 and TRBJ1-1 gives the full variable domain: DSGVTQTPKHLITATGQRVTLRCSPRSGDLSVYWYQQSLDQGLQFLIQYYNGEERAKGNILERFSAQQFPDLHSELNLSSLELGDSALYFCASSPRRETGEAFFGQGTRLTVV.

The chain links TRBV5-5 to TRBJ2-7, with D uncertain. Trimming cost V 1 base and J 3 bases, with 11 bases left between them. The CDR3 is made up of 14 amino acids. Germline CDR1 and CDR2: SGHKS and YYEKEE (reference sequence). The CDR3 spells CASSLRFALYEQYF. The CDR3 DNA reads as TGTGCCAGCAGCTTGCGTTTTGCTCTCTACGAGCAGTACTTC.

V usage is TRBV5-1 and J usage is TRBJ2-5; 10 nucleotides line up with TRBD1. The J call may be incorrect, as the DNA end agrees better with TRBJ2-7. The CDR3 has 16 residues. The germline V gene has CDR1 SGHRS and CDR2 YFSETQ. As DNA, the CDR3 is TGCGCCAGCAGCTTTAATTTGGGGACAGGGGCTCCCGAGCAGTACTTC. Translation: CASSFNLGTGAPEQYF.

This clone was detected a few times. The rearrangement uses TRBV11-2 and TRBJ2-7, with D possibly TRBD1 on 7 matching bases. Between the trimmed V and J ends, which lost 2 bases and 3 bases, there was a span of 14 bases. CDR3 size: 15 residues. Per the germline V gene, CDR1 is SGHAT and CDR2 is FQNNGV. The CDR3 region is CASSLYRQGLYEQYF. The CDR3 nucleotides are TGTGCCAGCAGCTTATACCGACAGGGACTCTACGAGCAGTACTTC.

The rearrangement links TRBV2 to TRBJ1-2; no definite D call. The V end was cut by 6 bases, the J end by 5 bases, with 13 bases between. CDR1 is SNHLY, CDR2 FYNNEI, per germline. This CDR3 has 13 residues. This CDR3 is CASSELTPYGYTF. For the CDR3, the DNA is TGTGCCAGCAGCGAACTAACGCCTTATGGCTACACCTTC.

Only one count was recorded for this clone. One end of the junction varies from germline; a read error may be responsible. The chain combines TRBV7-7 with TRBJ2-5, with 10 bases that match TRBD2. The V gene's germline CDR1 is SSHAT and CDR2 FNYEAQ (reference sequence). This CDR3 is 11 amino acids long. CDR3 amino acids: CASSGGGTQYF. DNA of the CDR3: TGTGCTAGCAGCGGGGGGGGGACCCAGTACTTC.

The rearrangement links TRBV10-3 to TRBJ2-7, with D tentatively TRBD1 (6 bases). CDR1 and CDR2 (germline): ENHRY, SYGVKD. V was trimmed by 0 bases and J by 4 bases, leaving 16 bases between them. This CDR3 is built from 16 residues. Here the CDR3 reads CAISESFVGAGYEQYF. CDR3 bases: TGTGCCATCAGTGAGTCGTTTGTGGGGGCCGGTTACGAGCAGTACTTC.

The chain employs TRBV29-1 and TRBJ1-1; D is unresolved. There are 11 residues in the CDR3. Germline-derived CDR1 and CDR2 are SQVTM and ANQGSEA. V was shortened by 4 bases and J by 5 bases, with 8 bases between the two germline ends. For the CDR3, the DNA is TGCAGCGTTGTGCCCCGGACTGAAGCTTTCTTT. Protein sequence: CSVVPRTEAFF.

The rearrangement links TRBV27 to TRBJ2-7, with D perhaps TRBD1 or TRBD2 (6 bases each). Germline V gene data show CDR1 as MNHEY and CDR2 as SMNVEV (reference sequence). V was pared by 4 bases and J by 3 bases, with 13 bases between. The CDR3 has 14 amino acids. CDR3 sequence reads: CASSSGARRYEQYF. The CDR3 DNA is TGTGCCAGCAGTTCGGGGGCAAGACGCTACGAGCAGTACTTC.

The rearrangement joins TRBV30 to TRBJ1-2; 8 bases are a match to TRBD1. J gave up 6 bases and V 1 base, and 4 bases lay outside the gene matches. CDR3 length equals 13 residues. Germline V CDR1 and CDR2: GTSNPN, SVGIG (reference sequence). The CDR3: CAWSANRGNGYTF. In DNA form, the CDR3 reads TGTGCCTGGAGTGCAAACAGGGGGAATGGCTACACCTTC.

CDR3 sequence (DNA): TGTGCCATCAGTGACGGGGGGGGAAGAACTGAAGCTTTCTTT. As protein: CAISDGGGRTEAFF. This rearrangement joins TRBV10-3 to TRBJ1-1, with D possibly TRBD1 on 5 matching bases. This CDR3 has 14 residues. Between the trimmed V and J ends, which lost 3 bases and 5 bases, there was a span of 13 bases. Germline CDR1 ENHRY, CDR2 SYGVKD.

The rearrangement uses TRBV19 and TRBJ2-7, with D maybe TRBD2 (5 bases). The germline V gene has CDR1 LNHDA and CDR2 SQIVND (reference sequence). The V end lost 1 base, the J end lost 2 bases, and 18 bases lay between the germline ends. The CDR3 length is 17 residues. The CDR3 loop reads CASSIAFFPSLTYEQYF. The CDR3 DNA follows: TGTGCCAGTAGTATAGCATTTTTTCCTAGCTTAACCTACGAGCAGTACTTC.

This chain links TRBV25-1 with TRBJ1-3; D unresolved. Germline loops: CDR1 MGHDK, CDR2 SYGVNS. The ends were cut back, 4 bases at V and 4 bases at J, with 8 bases in the middle. The CDR3 length is 13 residues. In nucleotides, the CDR3 is TGTGCCAGCAGTGGGCCCGCCGGAAACACCATATATTTT. The encoded protein is CASSGPAGNTIYF.

The chain employs TRBV19 and TRBJ2-7; 7 nucleotides align to TRBD1. The V segment lost 5 bases and the J segment 0 bases; nucleotides outside the gene matches: 1. This CDR3 has 13 residues. Germline CDR1 reads LNHDA; CDR2 reads SQIVND (reference sequence). CDR3 nucleotide sequence: TGTGCCAGTAGTCGGGACAGCTCCTACGAGCAGTACTTC. Translating it yields CASSRDSSYEQYF.

The V gene is TRBV5-1, the J gene TRBJ1-3; no clear D. Deletions cut 2 bases from V and 2 bases from J, with 14 bases between. The CDR3 loop spans 16 amino acids. Germline V CDR1 and CDR2: SGHRS, YFSETQ. CDR3 amino acids: CASSLRRPAAGNTIYF. CDR3 nucleotide sequence: TGCGCCAGCAGCTTAAGACGGCCGGCGGCTGGAAACACCATATATTTT.

This sequence joins TRBV30 and TRBJ1-2; possible D gene TRBD1, 5 bases. Trimming removed 8 bases from V and 2 bases from J, with 15 bases in between. Germline lookup yields CDR1 GTSNPN and CDR2 SVGIG (reference sequence). CDR3 length equals 13 residues. CDR3 amino acids: CAAPDSPNYGYTF. In DNA, the CDR3 is TGTGCCGCGCCCGACAGTCCCAACTATGGCTACACCTTC. Drawing the rest from reference TRBV30 and TRBJ1-2, the complete variable domain is SQTIHQWPATLVQPVGSPLSLECTVEGTSNPNLYWYRQAAGRGLQLLFYSVGIGQISSEVPQNLSASRPQDRQFILSSKKLLLSDSGFYLCAAPDSPNYGYTFGSGTRLTVV.

This clone was seen a handful of times. J is TRBJ1-3 and V is TRBV29-1; no reliable D call. V was clipped by 4 bases and J by 2 bases, with 3 bases between them. The CDR3 spans 11 residues. Germline assignment: CDR1 SQVTM and CDR2 ANQGSEA. The CDR3 coding sequence is TGCAGCGTTGGAGCTGGAAACACCATATATTTT. The encoded protein is CSVGAGNTIYF.

The genes are TRBV30 and TRBJ2-7; D possibly corresponds to TRBD1 (6 bases). Germline V gene data show CDR1 as GTSNPN and CDR2 as SVGIG (reference sequence). Trimming took off 2 bases at V and 5 bases at J, with 16 bases between the two ends. The CDR3 consists of 14 residues. CDR3 nucleotides: TGTGCCTGGAGTAGGGGACCAGGGGCCAACGAGCAGTACTTC. Protein: CAWSRGPGANEQYF.